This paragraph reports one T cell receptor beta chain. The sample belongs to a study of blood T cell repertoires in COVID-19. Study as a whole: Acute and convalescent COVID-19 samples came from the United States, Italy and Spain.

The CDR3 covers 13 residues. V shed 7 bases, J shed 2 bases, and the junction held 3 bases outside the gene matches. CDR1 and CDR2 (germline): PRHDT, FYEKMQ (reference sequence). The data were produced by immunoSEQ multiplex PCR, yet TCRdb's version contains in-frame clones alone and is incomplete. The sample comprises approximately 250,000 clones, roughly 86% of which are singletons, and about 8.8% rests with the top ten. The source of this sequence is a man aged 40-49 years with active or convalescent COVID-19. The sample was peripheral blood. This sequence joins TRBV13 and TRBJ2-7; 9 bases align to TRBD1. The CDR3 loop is CASTRDRAYEQYF. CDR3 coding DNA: TGTGCCAGCACCCGGGACAGGGCCTACGAGCAGTACTTC.